A single count supports the clone carrying this T cell receptor (beta chain). The data originate from a study of blood T cell repertoires in COVID-19. The overall study: Spain, Italy and the United States supplied samples that represented acute and convalescent COVID-19. Sources were T cells, B-cell-depleted T cells, or PBMCs; the material itself was cDNA or gDNA.

Authors' analysis steps: How many nucleated cells were present was estimated from reference gene primer amplification. Generated by immunoSEQ multiplex PCR, the TCRdb table keeps only in-frame clones and is missing some. That table furnishes V, J and clone size, whereas the DNA furnished D and trimming. The profile shows about half a million clones, 75% to 90% of them singletons. Between the trimmed V and J ends, which lost 1 base and 7 bases, there was a span of 13 bases. Germline V gene lookup returns CDR1 GTSNPN and CDR2 SVGIG (reference sequence). This CDR3 spans 13 amino acids. The sequenced material came from peripheral blood. The sequence derives from a man younger than 35 with COVID-19, enrolled during active disease. The genes are TRBV30 and TRBJ1-2, with D perhaps TRBD1 (5 bases). CDR3 coding DNA: TGTGCCTGGAGTGATCAGGGAGGATCTGGCTACACCTTC. Encoded protein: CAWSDQGGSGYTF.